This T cell receptor (beta chain) was recorded in a study of a mutant IDH1 vaccine in newly diagnosed glioma. Across the whole study: There were eight vaccinations for patients, given in weeks 1, 3, 5, 7, 11, 15, 19 and 23. The study started vaccination 4-6 weeks after radiotherapy alone, or with temozolomide cycles.

Profiled with immunoSEQ multiplex PCR; TCRdb holds only in-frame clones, not every one. The sample includes under 55,000 clones, around 90% of them seen just once. Points on this clone: What it recognizes is unknown.

The CDR3 is made up of 15 amino acids. CDR1 and CDR2 (germline): SGHTA, FQGNSA. J gave up 2 bases and V 5 bases, and 5 bases lay outside the gene matches. The time point here: week 11, during vaccination. Topical imiquimod was applied with each vaccine dose, which held 300 ug of mutant IDH1 20-mer peptide. Study-wide points: Immune responses induced by the vaccine were seen in roughly 93% of patients, spanning multiple MHC alleles.

V and J are TRBV7-2 and TRBJ1-3, with TRBD1 identical over 8 bases. The TCR originated in a man in his forties or fifties with glioma. Sequencing used PBMCs, obtained from a glioma patient whose treatment included an IDH1 peptide vaccine. The CDR3 here is CASSIQGGAGNTIYF. The CDR3 DNA reads as TGTGCCAGCAGCATACAGGGGGGAGCTGGAAACACCATATATTTT.